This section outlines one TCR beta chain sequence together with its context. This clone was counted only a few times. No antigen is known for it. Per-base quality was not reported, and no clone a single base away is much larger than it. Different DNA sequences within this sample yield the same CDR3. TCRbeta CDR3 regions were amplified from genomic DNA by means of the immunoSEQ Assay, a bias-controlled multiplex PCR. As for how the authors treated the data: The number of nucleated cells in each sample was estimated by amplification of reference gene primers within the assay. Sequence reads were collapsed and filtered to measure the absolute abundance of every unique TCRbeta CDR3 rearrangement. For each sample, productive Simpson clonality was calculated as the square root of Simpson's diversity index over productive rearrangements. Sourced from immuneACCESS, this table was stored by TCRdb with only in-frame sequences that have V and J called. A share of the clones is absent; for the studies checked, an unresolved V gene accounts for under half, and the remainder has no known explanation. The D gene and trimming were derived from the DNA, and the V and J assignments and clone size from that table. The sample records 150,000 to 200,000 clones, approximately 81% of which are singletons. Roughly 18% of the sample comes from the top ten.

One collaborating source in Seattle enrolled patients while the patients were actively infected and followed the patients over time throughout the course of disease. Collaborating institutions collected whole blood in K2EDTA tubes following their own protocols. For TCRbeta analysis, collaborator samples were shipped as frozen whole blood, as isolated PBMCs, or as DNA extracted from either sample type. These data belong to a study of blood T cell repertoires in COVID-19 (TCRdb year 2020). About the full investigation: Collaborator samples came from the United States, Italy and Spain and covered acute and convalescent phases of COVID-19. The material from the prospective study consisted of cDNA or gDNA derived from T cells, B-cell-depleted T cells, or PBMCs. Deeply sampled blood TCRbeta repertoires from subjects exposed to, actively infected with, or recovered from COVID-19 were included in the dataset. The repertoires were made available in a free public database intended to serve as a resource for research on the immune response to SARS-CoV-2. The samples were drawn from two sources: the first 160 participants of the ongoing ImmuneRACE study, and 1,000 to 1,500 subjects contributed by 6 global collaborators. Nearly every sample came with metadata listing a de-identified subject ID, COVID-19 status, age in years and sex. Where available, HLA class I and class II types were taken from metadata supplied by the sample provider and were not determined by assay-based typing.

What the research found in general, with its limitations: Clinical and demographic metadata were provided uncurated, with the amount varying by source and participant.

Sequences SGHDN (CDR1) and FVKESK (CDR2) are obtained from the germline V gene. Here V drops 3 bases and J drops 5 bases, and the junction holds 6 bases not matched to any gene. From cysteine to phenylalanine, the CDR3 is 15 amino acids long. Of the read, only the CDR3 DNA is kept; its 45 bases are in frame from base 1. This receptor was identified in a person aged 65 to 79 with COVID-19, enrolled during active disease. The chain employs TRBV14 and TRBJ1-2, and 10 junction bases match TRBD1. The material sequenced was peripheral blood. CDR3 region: CASSQSGQGIYGYTF. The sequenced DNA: TGTGCCAGCAGCCAGTCGGGACAGGGGATTTATGGCTACACCTTC.